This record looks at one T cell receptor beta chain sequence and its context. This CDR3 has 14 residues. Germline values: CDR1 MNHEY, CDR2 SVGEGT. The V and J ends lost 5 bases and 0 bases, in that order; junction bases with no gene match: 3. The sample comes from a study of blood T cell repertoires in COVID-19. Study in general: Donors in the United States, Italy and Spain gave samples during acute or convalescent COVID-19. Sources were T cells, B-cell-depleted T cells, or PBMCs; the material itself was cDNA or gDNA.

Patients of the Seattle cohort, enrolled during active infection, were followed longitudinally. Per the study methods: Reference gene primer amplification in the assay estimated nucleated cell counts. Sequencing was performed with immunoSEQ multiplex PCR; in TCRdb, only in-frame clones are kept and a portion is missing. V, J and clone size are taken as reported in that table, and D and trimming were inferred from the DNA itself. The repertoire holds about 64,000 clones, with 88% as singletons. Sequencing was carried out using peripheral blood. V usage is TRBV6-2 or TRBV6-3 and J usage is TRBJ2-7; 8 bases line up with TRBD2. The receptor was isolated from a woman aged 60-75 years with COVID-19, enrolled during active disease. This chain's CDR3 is CASSPTSASYEQYF. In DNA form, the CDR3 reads TGTGCCAGCAGTCCGACTAGCGCCTCCTACGAGCAGTACTTC.